Following are 24 T cell receptor beta chains from one sample sequenced in a study of blood T cell repertoires in COVID-19. Data came from immunoSEQ multiplex PCR; TCRdb stores just in-frame clones and leaves some out. The sample has more than 150,000 clones, about four fifths seen once; the top ten hold around 7%. Sequencing used peripheral blood. The source is a human donor in a cohort sampled during active COVID-19.

The chain couples TRBV7-6 to TRBJ2-1, with 9 nucleotides matching TRBD1. Germline V gene lookup returns CDR1 SGHVS and CDR2 FNYEAQ. Losses at the gene ends were 5 bases for V and 9 bases for J; bases not matched to a gene: 14. The CDR3 loop spans 16 amino acids. This chain's CDR3 is CASSARVGQGGSEQFF. CDR3 coding DNA: TGTGCCAGCAGCGCAAGAGTGGGACAGGGAGGCAGTGAGCAGTTCTTC.

This sequence joins TRBV19 and TRBJ1-1; possibly TRBD1 for D (5 bases). CDR3 length: 17 amino acids. Per the germline V gene, CDR1 is LNHDA and CDR2 is SQIVND (reference sequence). V lost 2 bases to trimming and J lost 0 bases, with 16 bases between them. The CDR3 loop is CASSINWMQGLNTEAFF. CDR3 DNA sequence: TGTGCCAGTAGTATAAATTGGATGCAGGGCTTGAACACTGAAGCTTTCTTT.

V is TRBV5-6 and J is TRBJ1-1, with a possible D match to TRBD1 (5 bases). With 0 bases removed from V and 3 bases from J, the gap between germline ends came to 9 bases. This CDR3 has 14 residues. CDR1 is SGHDT and CDR2 is YYEEEE in the germline V gene. Here the CDR3 DNA reads TGTGCCAGCAGCTTGGGAACCAGGGACACTGAAGCTTTCTTT. This translates into CASSLGTRDTEAFF.

The CDR3 nucleotides read TGCGCCAGCAGCCAAGGGGGAGGCTCCTACGAGCAGTACTTC. It specifies CASSQGGGSYEQYF. The V and J genes are TRBV4-1 and TRBJ2-7; the D gene is possibly TRBD2 (6 bases). This CDR3 comprises 14 residues. Germline CDR1 is MGHRA and CDR2 is YSYEKL. V dropped 1 base and J dropped 0 bases, with 7 bases sitting between them.

This chain connects TRBV5-6 to TRBJ2-3; D not resolved. CDR1 is SGHDT, CDR2 YYEEEE, per germline. CDR3 length equals 17 residues. V lost 2 bases, J lost 0 bases, and 16 bases lay in between. The CDR3 sequence is CASSLLIASPSTDTQYF. CDR3 nucleotide sequence: TGTGCCAGCAGCTTATTAATAGCCTCCCCTAGCACAGATACGCAGTATTTT.

This chain joins TRBV5-1 and TRBJ2-1; TRBD1 agrees at 7 bases. With 0 bases clipped from V and 5 bases from J, the junction kept 2 bases outside the gene matches. Germline V lookup: CDR1 SGHRS, CDR2 YFSETQ. The CDR3 has 14 amino acids. Written as DNA, the CDR3 is TGCGCCAGCAGCTTGGGGACAGGTAACAATGAGCAGTTCTTC. Its translation is CASSLGTGNNEQFF.

CDR3 DNA sequence: TGTGCCAGCAGCCGACAGGGGAGTAACTATGGCTACACCTTC. Translating it yields CASSRQGSNYGYTF. The chain links TRBV3-1 (or the pseudogene TRBV3-2) to TRBJ1-2; 8 bases are a match to TRBD1. Trimming cost V 4 bases and J 1 base; bases outside gene matches: 2. The length of the CDR3 is 14 residues. Germline V gene lookup returns CDR1 LGHDT and CDR2 YNNKEL (reference sequence).

For this clone: Because the CDR3's place on the DNA is in doubt, the DNA is left out and the CDR3 is given as listed by TCRdb. The chain joins TRBV27 to TRBJ1-1. Germline CDR1 reads MNHEY; CDR2 reads SMNVEV (reference sequence). The CDR3 is 13 residues long, ends included. The CDR3 loop reads CASSSSGFTEAFF.

V gene TRBV6-6 combines with J gene TRBJ1-2, with D possibly matching TRBD1 (6 bases). CDR3 size: 12 residues. Trimming removed 3 bases at V and 10 bases at J, with 12 bases between. Germline values: CDR1 MNHNY, CDR2 SVGAGI (reference sequence). The CDR3 DNA sequence: TGTGCCAGCAGTTATTCGGACAGTGACTACACCTTC. Translated: CASSYSDSDYTF.

V is TRBV7-2 and J is TRBJ1-4, with 8 bases fitting TRBD1. Germline V gene data show CDR1 as SGHTA and CDR2 as FQGNSA. The CDR3 runs 14 residues. V shed 7 bases and J 8 bases; nucleotides not matched to a gene: 9. The CDR3 region has the DNA TGTGCCAGCACCCCGACAGGGGTGGGCGAAAAACTGTTTTTT. Translation gives CASTPTGVGEKLFF.

In DNA, the CDR3 is TGTGCCAGCAGGGACAGGGTAGCTATTCCCACCTTC. Its translation is CASRDRVAIPTF. The chain couples TRBV6-5 to TRBJ1-2; 8 nucleotides agree with TRBD1. The CDR3 totals 12 residues. Germline V lookup: CDR1 MNHEY, CDR2 SVGAGI. With 6 bases clipped from V and 13 bases from J, the junction kept 10 bases outside the gene matches.

This sequence joins TRBV29-1 and TRBJ2-7; TRBD2 might be the D (6 bases). Deletions cut 7 bases from V and 3 bases from J, with 16 bases between. Germline CDR1 SQVTM, CDR2 ANQGSEA. The CDR3 totals 13 residues. The CDR3 here is CSARGGSGYEQYF. The CDR3 DNA reads TGCAGCGCCCGAGGAGGTAGCGGCTACGAGCAGTACTTC.

The chain is built from TRBV7-9 and TRBJ1-1; possibly TRBD1 for D (6 bases). This CDR3 is built from 15 residues. V was pared by 0 bases and J by 1 base, with 9 bases between. Germline V lookup: CDR1 SEHNR, CDR2 FQNEAQ (reference sequence). The CDR3: CASSLADSRNTEAFF. The CDR3 DNA reads TGTGCCAGCAGCTTAGCGGACAGTCGGAACACTGAAGCTTTCTTT.

This chain uses TRBV7-9 with TRBJ1-3; 8 bases match TRBD1. The CDR3 loop spans 19 amino acids. With 2 bases clipped from V and 0 bases from J, the junction kept 12 bases outside the gene matches. The germline V gene has CDR1 SEHNR and CDR2 FQNEAQ (reference sequence). The CDR3 DNA reads as TGTGCCAGCAGCTTAATTCTCGGGACAGGAGGATACTCTGGAAACACCATATATTTT. Protein: CASSLILGTGGYSGNTIYF.

V usage is TRBV5-4 and J usage is TRBJ2-6; TRBD1 matches 10 bases. V trimming: 6 bases; J trimming: 4 bases; junction bases outside the gene matches: 7. The germline V gene encodes CDR1 SGHNT and CDR2 YYREEE (reference sequence). This CDR3 comprises 16 residues. CDR3 bases: TGTGCCAGCATCCGACAGGGGGCGCAGGGGGCCAACGTCCTGACTTTC. Protein product: CASIRQGAQGANVLTF.

V usage is TRBV19 and J usage is TRBJ2-7; TRBD1 matches 7 bases. The length of the CDR3 is 11 residues. The germline gives CDR1 LNHDA, CDR2 SQIVND (reference sequence). Trimming removed 8 bases from V and 2 bases from J; junction bases left unmatched: 0. The CDR3 reads CASGQAYEQYF. The DNA of the CDR3 is TGTGCCAGTGGACAGGCCTACGAGCAGTACTTC. The whole variable domain, filled in from reference TRBV19 and TRBJ2-7, reads DGGITQSPKYLFRKEGQNVTLSCEQNLNHDAMYWYRQDPGQGLRLIYYSQIVNDFQKGDIAEGYSVSREKKESFPLTVTSAQKNPTAFYLCASGQAYEQYFGPGTRLTVT.

V gene TRBV6-5 combines with J gene TRBJ2-7, with D possibly being TRBD1 (6 bases). CDR3 length equals 13 residues. The V gene lost 7 bases and the J gene lost 3 bases, with 13 bases spanning the gap. Germline lookup yields CDR1 MNHEY and CDR2 SVGAGI. The CDR3 DNA follows: TGTGCCAGCACCGCAACAGGGAACTACGAGCAGTACTTC. Translated, it gives CASTATGNYEQYF.

The chain uses TRBV19 and TRBJ2-7, with a weak D call TRBD1 (6 bases). The CDR3 is 14 residues long. CDR1 is LNHDA and CDR2 is SQIVND in the germline V gene (reference sequence). Trimming stripped 2 bases from V and 2 bases from J, with 10 bases between. The CDR3 reads CASSINRDTYEQYF. The CDR3 nucleotides read TGTGCCAGTAGTATAAACAGGGACACCTACGAGCAGTACTTC.

The chain combines TRBV5-1 with TRBJ2-7; 12 bases map to TRBD1. CDR3 size: 14 residues. V shed 3 bases, J shed 7 bases, and the junction held 5 bases outside the gene matches. Germline V lookup: CDR1 SGHRS, CDR2 YFSETQ. CDR3 region: CASSSGQGALEQYF. CDR3 nucleotides: TGCGCCAGCAGCTCGGGACAGGGGGCGCTTGAGCAGTACTTC.

A few counts support this clone. The chain uses TRBV11-2 and TRBJ1-3; TRBD1 matches at 7 bases. Trimming removed 4 bases from V and 5 bases from J; junction bases left unmatched: 2. Germline loops: CDR1 SGHAT, CDR2 FQNNGV. CDR3 length: 13 amino acids. CDR3 nucleotides: TGTGCCAGCAGCTCGGGACAGAGAAACACCATATATTTT. Translating gives CASSSGQRNTIYF.

The chain uses TRBV7-9 and TRBJ2-7, with unresolved D. Germline V gene sequence: CDR1 SEHNR, CDR2 FQNEAQ (reference sequence). The CDR3 length is 15 residues. Trimming removed 4 bases at V and 0 bases at J, with 13 bases between. In DNA form, the CDR3 reads TGTGCCAGCAGCTCCTCTTTTGCGAGCTCCTACGAGCAGTACTTC. This encodes CASSSSFASSYEQYF.

The chain links TRBV5-6 to TRBJ1-2, with 7 nucleotides matching TRBD1. The length of the CDR3 is 14 residues. The germline CDR1 and CDR2 sequences are SGHDT and YYEEEE. Losses at the gene ends were 6 bases for V and 5 bases for J; bases not matched to a gene: 10. As DNA, the CDR3 is TGTGCCAGCACCTTTGCCGGGACAGCATATGGCTACACCTTC. It codes for CASTFAGTAYGYTF.

The V and J genes are TRBV7-9 and TRBJ2-7; 11 bases line up with TRBD2. Germline CDR1 reads SEHNR; CDR2 reads FQNEAQ (reference sequence). CDR3 length: 15 residues. Trimming at V came to 4 bases and at J to 4 bases, leaving 6 bases not matched to a gene. CDR3 DNA sequence: TGTGCCAGCAGCTCTGTACTAGCGGGGGTTTACGAGCAGTACTTC. It encodes CASSSVLAGVYEQYF.

The chain links TRBV10-3 to TRBJ2-1, with 9 bases matching TRBD2. With 10 bases clipped from V and 8 bases from J, the junction kept 6 bases outside the gene matches. The CDR3 has 12 amino acids. Germline V gene data show CDR1 as ENHRY and CDR2 as SYGVKD. The CDR3 DNA reads TGTGCCACTAGCGGGGAGTCGTATGAGCAGTTCTTC. Its translation is CATSGESYEQFF.